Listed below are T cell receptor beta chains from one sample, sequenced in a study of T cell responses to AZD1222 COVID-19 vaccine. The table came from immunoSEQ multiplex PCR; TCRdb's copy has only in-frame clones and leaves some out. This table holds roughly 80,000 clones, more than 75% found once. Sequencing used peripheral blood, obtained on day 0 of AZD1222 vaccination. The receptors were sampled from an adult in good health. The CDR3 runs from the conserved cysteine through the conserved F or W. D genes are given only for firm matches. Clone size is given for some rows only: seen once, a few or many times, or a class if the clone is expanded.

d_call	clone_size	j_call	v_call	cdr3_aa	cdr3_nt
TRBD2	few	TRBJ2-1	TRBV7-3	CASSLVPAGVGGNEQFF	TGTGCCAGCAGCTTAGTCCCGGCGGGAGTCGGAGGAAATGAGCAGTTCTTC
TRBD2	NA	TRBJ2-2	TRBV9	CASSVAGGLTGELFF	TGTGCCAGCAGCGTGGCGGGGGGTCTCACCGGGGAGCTGTTTTTT
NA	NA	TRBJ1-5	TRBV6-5	CASRQADQPQHF	TGTGCCAGCAGACAGGCCGATCAGCCCCAGCATTTT
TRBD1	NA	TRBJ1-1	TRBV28	CASSTKGQLNTEAFF	TGTGCCAGCAGCACTAAGGGACAGCTCAACACTGAAGCTTTCTTT
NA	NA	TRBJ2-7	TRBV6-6	CASSYSHSSYEQYF	TGTGCCAGCAGTTACTCGCACAGCTCCTACGAGCAGTACTTC
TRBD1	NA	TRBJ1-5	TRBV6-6	CASSRQGGGNQPQHF	TGTGCCAGCAGTCGACAGGGTGGTGGCAATCAGCCCCAGCATTTT
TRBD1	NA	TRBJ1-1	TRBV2	CASTGQGGGNSEAFF	TGTGCCAGCACCGGACAGGGGGGCGGAAACTCTGAAGCTTTCTTT
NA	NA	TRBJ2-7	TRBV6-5	CASSRPGFSGYEQYF	TGTGCCAGCAGTCGCCCAGGGTTTTCGGGCTACGAGCAGTACTTC
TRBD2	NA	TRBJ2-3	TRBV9	CASSDGEIAGGVDTQYF	TGTGCCAGCAGCGACGGGGAGATAGCGGGAGGGGTAGATACGCAGTATTTT
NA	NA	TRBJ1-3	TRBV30	CAWRTSLSRGNTIYF	TGTGCCTGGAGAACCTCCTTGTCTCGTGGAAACACCATATATTTT
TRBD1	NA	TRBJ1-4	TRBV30	CAWSVGIQGDEKLFF	TGTGCCTGGAGTGTCGGTATTCAGGGGGATGAAAAACTGTTTTTT
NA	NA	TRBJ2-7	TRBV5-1	CASTRNAGQSAYEQYF	TGCGCCAGCACCCGAAACGCGGGACAGTCAGCCTACGAGCAGTACTTC
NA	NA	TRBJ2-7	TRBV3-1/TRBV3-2	CASSQDLRLINSYEQYF	TGTGCCAGCAGCCAAGATCTCCGCTTAATCAACTCCTACGAGCAGTACTTC
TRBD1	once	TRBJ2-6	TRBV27	CASTPGQGANGANVLTF	TGTGCCAGCACCCCGGGACAGGGGGCTAATGGGGCCAACGTCCTGACTTTC
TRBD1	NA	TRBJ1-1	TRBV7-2	CASSIDRGDTEAFF	TGTGCCAGCAGCATCGACAGGGGTGACACTGAAGCTTTCTTT
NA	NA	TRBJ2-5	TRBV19	CASSIRPAGGETQYF	TGTGCCAGTAGTATAAGGCCCGCCGGGGGAGAGACCCAGTACTTC
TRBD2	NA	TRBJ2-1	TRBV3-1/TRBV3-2	CASSETSGSGEQFF	TGTGCCAGCAGCGAGACTAGCGGGAGTGGTGAGCAGTTCTTC
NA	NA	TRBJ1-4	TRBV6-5	CASSYYRDSEKLFF	TGTGCCAGCAGTTACTACAGGGATTCCGAAAAACTGTTTTTT
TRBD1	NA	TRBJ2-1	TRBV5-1	CASSPIAGTGLHEQFF	TGCGCCAGCAGCCCCATCGCCGGGACAGGTCTTCATGAGCAGTTCTTC
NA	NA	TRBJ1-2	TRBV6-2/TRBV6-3	CASSSPVNYGYTF	TGTGCCAGCAGTTCGCCAGTTAACTATGGCTACACCTTC
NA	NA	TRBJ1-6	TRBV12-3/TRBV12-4	CASSFSSDSPLHF	TGTGCCAGCAGTTTTTCGAGCGATTCACCCCTCCACTTT
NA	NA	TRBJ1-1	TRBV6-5	CASRDYMGGEAEAFF	TGTGCCAGCAGAGACTACATGGGGGGGGAGGCTGAAGCTTTCTTT
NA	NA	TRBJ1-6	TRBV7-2	CASSLLSFLSSPLHF	TGTGCCAGCAGCTTACTATCATTCTTAAGTTCACCCCTCCACTTT
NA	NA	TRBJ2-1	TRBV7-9	CASSLDKSEQFF	TGTGCCAGCAGCTTAGATAAGAGTGAGCAGTTCTTC
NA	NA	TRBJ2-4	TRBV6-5	CASSLGPLQNIQYF	TGTGCCAGCAGCCTCGGACCCCTCCAAAACATTCAGTACTTC
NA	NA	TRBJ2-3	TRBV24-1	CATSEGGPGDTQYF	TGTGCCACCAGTGAGGGGGGCCCCGGAGATACGCAGTATTTT
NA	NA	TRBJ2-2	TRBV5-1	CASSWGDGELFF	TGCGCCAGCAGCTGGGGAGACGGGGAGCTGTTTTTT
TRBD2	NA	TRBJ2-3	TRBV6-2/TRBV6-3	CASSYLGLAGQNTDTQYF	TGTGCCAGCAGTTACCTGGGACTAGCGGGGCAAAACACAGATACGCAGTATTTT
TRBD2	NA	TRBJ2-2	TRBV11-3	CASSLALPGTSGTGELFF	TGTGCCAGCAGCTTAGCATTACCCGGGACTAGCGGTACCGGGGAGCTGTTTTTT
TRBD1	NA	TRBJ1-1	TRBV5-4	CASSGRGAGMNTEAFF	TGTGCCAGCAGCGGCAGGGGGGCGGGTATGAACACTGAAGCTTTCTTT
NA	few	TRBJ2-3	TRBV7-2	CASSFSEGDTQYF	TGTGCCAGCAGCTTCTCGGAGGGAGATACGCAGTATTTT
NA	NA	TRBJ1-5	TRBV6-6	CASSYGNQPQHF	TGTGCCAGCAGTTACGGCAATCAGCCCCAGCATTTT
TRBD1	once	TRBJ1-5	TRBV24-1	CATSDSRQADRGLDQPQHF	TGTGCCACCAGTGATTCCCGCCAAGCCGACAGGGGGTTAGATCAGCCCCAGCATTTT
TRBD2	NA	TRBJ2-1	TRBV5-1	CASSLAGGGSPSSYNEQFF	TGCGCCAGCAGCTTGGCCGGGGGGGGCAGCCCCAGCTCCTACAATGAGCAGTTCTTC
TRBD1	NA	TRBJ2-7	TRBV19	CAAGTGAYEQYF	TGTGCCGCGGGGACAGGGGCCTACGAGCAGTACTTC
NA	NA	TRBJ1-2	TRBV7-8	CASSLKLGQTNYGYTF	TGTGCCAGCAGCCTCAAGTTGGGGCAGACGAACTATGGCTACACCTTC
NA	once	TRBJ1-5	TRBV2	CASSEGHQPQHF	TGTGCCAGCAGTGAAGGTCATCAGCCCCAGCATTTT
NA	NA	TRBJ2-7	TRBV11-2	CASSTGLSSEQYF	TGTGCCAGCAGCACGGGACTTAGCTCCGAGCAGTACTTC
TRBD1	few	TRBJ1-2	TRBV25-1	CASSSRQGALYGYTF	TGTGCCAGCAGTTCTCGACAGGGGGCTTTGTATGGCTACACCTTC
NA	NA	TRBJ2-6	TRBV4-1	CASSQLISGANVLTF	TGCGCCAGCAGCCAATTAATCTCTGGGGCCAACGTCCTGACTTTC
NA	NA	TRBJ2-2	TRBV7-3	CASSSRDAGELFF	TGTGCCAGCAGCTCTAGGGACGCCGGGGAGCTGTTTTTT
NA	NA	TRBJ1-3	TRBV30	CAWSTRDNSGNTIYF	TGTGCCTGGAGTACCAGGGACAACTCTGGAAACACCATATATTTT
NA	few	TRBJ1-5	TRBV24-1	CATSDSLGGGTQHF	TGTGCCACCAGTGATTCGCTTGGCGGTGGGACCCAGCATTTT
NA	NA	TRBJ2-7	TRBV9	CASSEGYLRGHEQYF	TGTGCCAGCAGCGAGGGGTATTTGAGAGGACACGAGCAGTACTTC
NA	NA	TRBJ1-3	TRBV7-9	CASSLLAGTGNTIYF	TGTGCCAGCAGCCTGCTGGCAGGGACTGGAAACACCATATATTTT
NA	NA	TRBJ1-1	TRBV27	CASSFFSERRTEAFF	TGTGCCAGCAGTTTTTTCAGTGAACGGCGGACTGAAGCTTTCTTT
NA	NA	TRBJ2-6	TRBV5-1	CASSLGSGANVLTF	TGCGCCAGCAGCTTGGGGTCCGGGGCCAACGTCCTGACTTTC
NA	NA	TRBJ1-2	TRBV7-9	CASSPGAAPPYGYTF	TGTGCCAGCAGCCCCGGGGCAGCGCCTCCCTATGGCTACACCTTC
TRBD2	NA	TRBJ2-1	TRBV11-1	CASSLSTSGYNEQFF	TGTGCCAGCAGCTTATCCACTAGCGGCTACAATGAGCAGTTCTTC
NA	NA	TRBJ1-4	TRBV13	CASSSRQGDEKLFF	TGTGCCAGCAGCTCCCGCCAGGGAGATGAAAAACTGTTTTTT
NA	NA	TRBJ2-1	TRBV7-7	CASSLTIENEQFF	TGTGCCAGCAGCTTAACGATAGAGAATGAGCAGTTCTTC
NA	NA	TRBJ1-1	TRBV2	CASIKNQNLNTEAFF	TGTGCCAGCATTAAAAATCAGAACCTTAACACTGAAGCTTTCTTT
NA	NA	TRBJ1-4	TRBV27	CASSSGEGANEKLFF	TGTGCCAGCAGCTCAGGGGAGGGGGCTAATGAAAAACTGTTTTTT
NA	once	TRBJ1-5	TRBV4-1	CASSQRNGDQPQHF	TGCGCCAGCAGCCAAAGGAACGGCGATCAGCCCCAGCATTTT
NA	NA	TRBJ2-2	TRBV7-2	CASSLDAGELFF	TGTGCCAGCAGCTTAGACGCCGGGGAGCTGTTTTTT
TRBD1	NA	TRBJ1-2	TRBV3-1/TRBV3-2	CASSQWDRDGYTF	TGTGCCAGCAGCCAATGGGACAGAGATGGCTACACCTTC
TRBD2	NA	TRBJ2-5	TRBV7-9	CASSLLAGGQETQYF	TGTGCCAGCAGCTTACTAGCGGGAGGGCAAGAGACCCAGTACTTC
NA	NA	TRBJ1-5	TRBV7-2	CASSLALNQPQHF	TGTGCCAGCAGCTTAGCCTTGAATCAGCCCCAGCATTTT
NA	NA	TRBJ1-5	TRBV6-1	CASSEAGWQGHQPQHF	TGTGCCAGCAGTGAAGCCGGTTGGCAGGGTCATCAGCCCCAGCATTTT
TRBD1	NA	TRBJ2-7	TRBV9	CASSVLRGDRGDEQYF	TGTGCCAGCAGCGTCTTAAGGGGGGACAGGGGTGACGAGCAGTACTTC